This TCR beta chain was recorded in a study of immune evolution from preneoplasia to lung adenocarcinoma. This CDR3 is 13 amino acids long. The V end was cut by 4 bases, the J end by 8 bases, with 14 bases between. CDR1 and CDR2 from the germline V gene are ENHRY and SYGVKD. Generated by immunoSEQ multiplex PCR, the TCRdb table keeps only in-frame clones and is missing some. The repertoire consists of around 10,000 clones, with approximately 83% occurring once and the leading ten covering 25% to 30%. This clone is deemed medium-sized. V usage is TRBV10-3 and J usage is TRBJ1-2; perhaps TRBD1 as D (5 bases). The sequencing input was FFPE normal lung tissue adjacent to the tumor. The clonotype originates from a person between 60 and 70 years old with lung adenocarcinoma. Some clones in this sample may be carry-over from other donors' samples. The CDR3 spells CAISGRQFEGYTF. As DNA, the CDR3 is TGTGCCATCAGTGGGAGACAGTTCGAGGGCTACACCTTC.